The present TCR beta chain was sequenced within a study of post-analysis software for immune sequencing data. About the research overall: Relapsing-remitting, secondary progressive and progressive-relapsing multiple sclerosis were all included among the disease courses.

This clonotype was seen a handful of times. The antigen is not known. cDNA libraries for TCR beta contained unique molecular identifiers. One entry per CDR3 protein results from TCRdb running MiXCR on the PCR reads. Of hundreds of thousands of distinct CDR3 sequences in the sample, 39% were seen once. Study-wide points: Five TRBV segments, TRBV5-6, TRBV5-1 and TRBV20-1 among them, were found more frequent in patients than controls.

This CDR3 is built from 16 residues. Sequencing was done on a sample of blood. The sequence was collected from a girl aged 2 to 9 with multiple sclerosis. The chain carries TRBV12-3 or TRBV12-4 and TRBJ2-5; 11 positions match TRBD1. The J call may be incorrect, as the DNA end agrees better with TRBJ2-7. The CDR3 nucleotides read TGTGCCAGCAGTCCTAGTGGTGGGACAGGGGGAGACGAGCAGTACTTC. Its protein is CASSPSGGTGGDEQYF.